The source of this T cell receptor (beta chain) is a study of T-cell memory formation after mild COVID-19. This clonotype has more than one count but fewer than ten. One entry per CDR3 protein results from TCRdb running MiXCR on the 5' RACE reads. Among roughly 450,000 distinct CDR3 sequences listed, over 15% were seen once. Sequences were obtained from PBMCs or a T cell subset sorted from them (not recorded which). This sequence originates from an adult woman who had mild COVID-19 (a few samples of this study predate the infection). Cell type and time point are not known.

Here the CDR3 DNA reads TGTGCCTGGAAAAACAGGGGATCCTACAATGAGCAGTTCTTC. It translates to CAWKNRGSYNEQFF. The chain links TRBV30 to TRBJ2-1; 7 positions match TRBD1. This CDR3 has 14 amino acids. J gave up 1 base and V 4 bases, and 4 bases lay outside the gene matches. CDR1 and CDR2 (germline): GTSNPN, SVGIG (reference sequence).